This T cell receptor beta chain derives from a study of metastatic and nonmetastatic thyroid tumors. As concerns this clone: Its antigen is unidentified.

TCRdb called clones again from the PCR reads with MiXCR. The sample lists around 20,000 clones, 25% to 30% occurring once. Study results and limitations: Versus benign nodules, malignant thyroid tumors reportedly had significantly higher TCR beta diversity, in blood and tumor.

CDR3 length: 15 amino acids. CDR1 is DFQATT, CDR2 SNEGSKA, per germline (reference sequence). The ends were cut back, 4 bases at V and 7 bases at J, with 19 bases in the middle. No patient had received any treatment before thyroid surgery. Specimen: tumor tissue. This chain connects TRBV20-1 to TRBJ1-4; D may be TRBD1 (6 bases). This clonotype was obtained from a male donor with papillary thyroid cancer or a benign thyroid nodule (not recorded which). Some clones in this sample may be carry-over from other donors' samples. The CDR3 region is CSAIVVDSVSEKLFF. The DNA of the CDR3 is TGCAGTGCTATTGTAGTGGACAGCGTATCTGAAAAACTGTTTTTT.